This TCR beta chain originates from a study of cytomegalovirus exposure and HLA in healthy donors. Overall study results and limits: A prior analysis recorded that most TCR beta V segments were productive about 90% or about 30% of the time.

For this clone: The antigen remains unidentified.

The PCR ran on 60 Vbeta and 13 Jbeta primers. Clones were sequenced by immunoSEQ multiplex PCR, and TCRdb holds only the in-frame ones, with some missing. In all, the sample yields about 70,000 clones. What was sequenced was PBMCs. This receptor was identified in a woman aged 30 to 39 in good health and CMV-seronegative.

CDR3 DNA: TGTGCCTGGACCCCCCAGGGGACAGGGCTTGCCTACGAGCAGTACTTC. It specifies CAWTPQGTGLAYEQYF. The chain recombines TRBV30 with TRBJ2-7; 9 bases map to TRBD1. This CDR3 spans 16 amino acids. With 4 bases clipped from V and 2 bases from J, the junction kept 12 bases outside the gene matches. Germline CDR1 reads GTSNPN; CDR2 reads SVGIG (reference sequence).